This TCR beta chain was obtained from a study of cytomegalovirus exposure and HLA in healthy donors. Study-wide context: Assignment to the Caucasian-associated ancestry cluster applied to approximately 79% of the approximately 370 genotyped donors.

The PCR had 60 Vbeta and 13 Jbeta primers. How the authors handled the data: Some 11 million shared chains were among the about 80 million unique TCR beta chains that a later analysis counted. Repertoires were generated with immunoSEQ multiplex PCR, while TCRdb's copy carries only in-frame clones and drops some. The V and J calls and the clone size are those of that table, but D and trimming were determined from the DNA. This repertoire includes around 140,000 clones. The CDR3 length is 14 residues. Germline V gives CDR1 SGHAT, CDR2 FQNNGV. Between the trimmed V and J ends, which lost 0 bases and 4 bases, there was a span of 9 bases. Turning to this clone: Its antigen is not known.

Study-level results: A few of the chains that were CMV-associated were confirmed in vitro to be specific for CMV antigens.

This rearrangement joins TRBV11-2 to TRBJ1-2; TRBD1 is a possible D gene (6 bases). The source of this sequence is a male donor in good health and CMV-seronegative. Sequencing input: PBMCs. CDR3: CASSLEQGVYGYTF. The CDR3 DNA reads TGTGCCAGCAGCTTAGAACAGGGTGTCTATGGCTACACCTTC.